The following is a T cell receptor beta chain sequence with its context. Its specificity is unknown. The germline V gene encodes CDR1 SGHVS and CDR2 FNYEAQ. Trimming cost V 5 bases and J 2 bases, with 14 bases left between them. This CDR3 is built from 15 residues. Regarding donors, all were healthy bone marrow donors. Researchers ran the PCR with 60 Vbeta and 13 Jbeta primers. This table comes from immunoSEQ multiplex PCR, and its TCRdb copy is limited to in-frame clones, with some not included. The sample records 150,000 to 200,000 clones, roughly 78% being singletons. This specimen comes from a study of cytomegalovirus exposure and HLA in healthy donors. About the study: In an early release, HLA-typed donors contributed tens of millions of unique TCR sequences.

Study results and limitations: One variant, a missense change in DCLRE1C, was linked in a later analysis to TCR beta V- and J-gene trimming.

The chain has TRBV7-6 and TRBJ2-3, with D perhaps matching TRBD1 (5 bases). The TCR originated in a woman between 40 and 50 years old in good health and CMV-seronegative. The specimen sequenced was PBMCs. This CDR3 is CASSQWGRDTDTQYF. The CDR3 DNA sequence: TGTGCCAGCAGCCAATGGGGCAGAGACACAGATACGCAGTATTTT.